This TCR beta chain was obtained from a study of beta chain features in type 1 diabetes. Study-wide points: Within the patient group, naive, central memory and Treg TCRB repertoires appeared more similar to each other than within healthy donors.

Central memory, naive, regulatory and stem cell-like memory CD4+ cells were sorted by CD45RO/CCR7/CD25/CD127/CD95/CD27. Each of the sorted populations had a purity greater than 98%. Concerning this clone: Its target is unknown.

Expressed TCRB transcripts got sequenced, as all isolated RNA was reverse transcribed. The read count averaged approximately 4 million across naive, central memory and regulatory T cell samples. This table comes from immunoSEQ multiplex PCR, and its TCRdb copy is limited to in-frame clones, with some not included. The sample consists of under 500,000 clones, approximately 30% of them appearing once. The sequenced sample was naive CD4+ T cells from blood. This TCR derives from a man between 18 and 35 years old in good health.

The CDR3 bases are TGTGCCAGCAGCTTATGGAATGAGCAGTTCTTC. It encodes CASSLWNEQFF. This chain connects TRBV7-2 to TRBJ2-1; unclear D gene. The CDR3 extends over 11 amino acids. In germline, CDR1 is SGHTA, CDR2 FQGNSA. With 2 bases removed from V and 7 bases from J, the gap between germline ends came to 3 bases.